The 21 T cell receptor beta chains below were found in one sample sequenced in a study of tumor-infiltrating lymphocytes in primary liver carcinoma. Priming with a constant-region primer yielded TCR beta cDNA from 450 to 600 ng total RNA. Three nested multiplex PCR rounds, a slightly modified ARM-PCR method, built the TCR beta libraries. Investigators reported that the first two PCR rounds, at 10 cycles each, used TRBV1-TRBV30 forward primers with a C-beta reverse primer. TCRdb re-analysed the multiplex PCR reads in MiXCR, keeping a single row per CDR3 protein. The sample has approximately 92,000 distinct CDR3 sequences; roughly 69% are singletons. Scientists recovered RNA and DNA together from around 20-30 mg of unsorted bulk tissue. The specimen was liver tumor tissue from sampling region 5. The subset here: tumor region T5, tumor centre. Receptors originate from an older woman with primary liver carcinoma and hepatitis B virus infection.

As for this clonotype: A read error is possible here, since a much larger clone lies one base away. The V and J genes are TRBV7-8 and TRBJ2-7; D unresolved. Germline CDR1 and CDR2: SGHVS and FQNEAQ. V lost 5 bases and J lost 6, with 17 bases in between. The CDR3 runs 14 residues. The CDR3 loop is CASSPRGSPCEQYF. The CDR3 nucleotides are TGTGCCAGCAGCCCTCGCGGCAGTCCCTGCGAGCAGTACTTC. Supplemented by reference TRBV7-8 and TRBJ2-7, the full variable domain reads GAGVSQSPRYKVAKRGQDVALRCDPISGHVSLFWYQQALGQGPEFLTYFQNEAQLDKSGLPSDRFFAERPEGSVSTLKIQRTQQEDSAVYLCASSPRGSPCEQYFGPGTRLTVT.

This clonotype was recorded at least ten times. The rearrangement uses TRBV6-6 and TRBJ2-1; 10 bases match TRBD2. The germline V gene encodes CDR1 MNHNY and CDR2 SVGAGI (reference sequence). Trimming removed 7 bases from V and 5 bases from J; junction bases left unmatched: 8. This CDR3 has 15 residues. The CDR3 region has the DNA TGTGCCAGCACCCTAGCGGGAGCGGTCCACAATGAGCAGTTCTTC. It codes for CASTLAGAVHNEQFF.

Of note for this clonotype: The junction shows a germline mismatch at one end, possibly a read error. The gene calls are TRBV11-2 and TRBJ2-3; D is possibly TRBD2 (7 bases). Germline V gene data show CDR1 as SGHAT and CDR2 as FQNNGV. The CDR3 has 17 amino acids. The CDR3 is CSSSLAGAISIGDTQYF. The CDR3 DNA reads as TGTTCCAGCAGCTTGGCGGGGGCGATCAGTATAGGGGATACGCAGTATTTT. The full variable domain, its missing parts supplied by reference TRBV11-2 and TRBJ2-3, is EAGVAQSPRYKIIEKRQSVAFWCNPISGHATLYWYQQILGQGPKLLIQFQNNGVVDDSQLPKDRFSAERLKGVDSTLKIQPAKLEDSAVYLCSSSLAGAISIGDTQYFGPGTRLTVL.

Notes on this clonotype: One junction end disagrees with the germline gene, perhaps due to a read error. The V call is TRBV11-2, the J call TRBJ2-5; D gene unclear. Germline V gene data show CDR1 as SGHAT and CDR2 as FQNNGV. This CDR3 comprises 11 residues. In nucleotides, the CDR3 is TGTGCCGGCAGCTTAGGTGAGACCCAGTACTTC. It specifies CAGSLGETQYF.

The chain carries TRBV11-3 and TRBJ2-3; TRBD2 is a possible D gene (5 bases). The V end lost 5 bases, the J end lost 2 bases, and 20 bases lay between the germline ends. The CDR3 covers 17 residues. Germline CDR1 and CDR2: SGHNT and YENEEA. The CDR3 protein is CASSPTQAAIVTDTQYF. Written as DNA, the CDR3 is TGTGCCAGCAGCCCGACCCAAGCGGCCATTGTCACAGATACGCAGTATTTT.

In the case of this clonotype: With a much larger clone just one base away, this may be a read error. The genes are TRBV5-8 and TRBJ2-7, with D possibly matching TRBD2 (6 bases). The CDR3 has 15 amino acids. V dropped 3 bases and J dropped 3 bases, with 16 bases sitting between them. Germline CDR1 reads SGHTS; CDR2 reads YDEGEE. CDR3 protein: CASSYSTRRGYEQYF. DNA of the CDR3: TGTGCCAGCAGCTATTCGACTAGACGGGGCTACGAGCAGTACTTC.

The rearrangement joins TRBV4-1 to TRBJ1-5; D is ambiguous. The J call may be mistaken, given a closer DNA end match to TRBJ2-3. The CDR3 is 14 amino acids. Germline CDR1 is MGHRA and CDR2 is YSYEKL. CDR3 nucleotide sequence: TGCGCCTGCTGCCCAATCGAGACGGGTCGGCCCCAGTATTTT. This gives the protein CACCPIETGRPQYF.

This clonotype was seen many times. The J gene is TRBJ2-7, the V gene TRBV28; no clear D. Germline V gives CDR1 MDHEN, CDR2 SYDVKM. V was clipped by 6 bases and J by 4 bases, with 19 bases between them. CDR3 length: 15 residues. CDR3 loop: CASSRRGGSPYEQYF. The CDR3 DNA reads TGTGCCAGCAGCCGCCGAGGTGGATCGCCTTACGAGCAGTACTTC.

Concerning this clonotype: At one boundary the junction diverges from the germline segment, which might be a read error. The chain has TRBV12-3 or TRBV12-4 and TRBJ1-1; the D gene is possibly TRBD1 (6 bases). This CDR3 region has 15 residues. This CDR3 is CANSSSTGAATEAFF. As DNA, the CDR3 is TGTGCCAACAGTTCATCGACAGGAGCTGCCACTGAAGCTTTCTTT.

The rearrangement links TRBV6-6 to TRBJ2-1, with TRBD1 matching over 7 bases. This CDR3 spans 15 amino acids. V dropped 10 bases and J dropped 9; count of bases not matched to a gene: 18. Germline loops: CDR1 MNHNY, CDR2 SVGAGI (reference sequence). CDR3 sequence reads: CAIRQEQGLGSEQFF. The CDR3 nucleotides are TGTGCCATCAGGCAAGAACAGGGGTTAGGTAGTGAGCAGTTCTTC.

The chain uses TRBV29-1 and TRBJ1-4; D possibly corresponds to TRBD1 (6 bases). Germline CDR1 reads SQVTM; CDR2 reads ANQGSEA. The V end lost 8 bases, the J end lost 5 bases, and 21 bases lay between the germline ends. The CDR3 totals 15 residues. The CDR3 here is CSLRIPGQRNEKLFF. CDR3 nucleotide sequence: TGCAGCCTTCGCATCCCTGGACAGAGAAATGAAAAACTGTTTTTT. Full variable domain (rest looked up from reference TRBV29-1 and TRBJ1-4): SAVISQKPSRDICQRGTSLTIQCQVDSQVTMMFWYRQQPGQSLTLIATANQGSEATYESGFVIDKFPISRPNLTFSTLTVSNMSPEDSSIYLCSLRIPGQRNEKLFFGSGTQLSVL.

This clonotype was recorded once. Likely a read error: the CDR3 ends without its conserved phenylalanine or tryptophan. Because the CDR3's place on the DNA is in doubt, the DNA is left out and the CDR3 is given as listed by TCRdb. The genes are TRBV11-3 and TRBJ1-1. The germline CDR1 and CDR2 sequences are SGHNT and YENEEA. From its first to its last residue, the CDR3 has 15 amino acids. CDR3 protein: CASSLTVWMNTEALL.

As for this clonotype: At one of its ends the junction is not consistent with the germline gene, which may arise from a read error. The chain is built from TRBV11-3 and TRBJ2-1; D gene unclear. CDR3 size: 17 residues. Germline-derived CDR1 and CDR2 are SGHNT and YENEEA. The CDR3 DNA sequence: TGTGCCTGCAGCTTAGATTTCGGTCTGGGTGTTTACAATGAACAGTTCTTC. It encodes CACSLDFGLGVYNEQFF.

DNA of the CDR3: TGTGCCAGCAGCTTCAGTACTAGCACAAGTACGCAGTATTTT. Translation: CASSFSTSTSTQYF. This chain connects TRBV11-3 to TRBJ2-3, with a weak D call TRBD2 (6 bases). The V end lost 3 bases, the J end lost 8 bases, and 15 bases lay between the germline ends. CDR3 length equals 14 residues. Per the germline V gene, CDR1 is SGHNT and CDR2 is YENEEA.

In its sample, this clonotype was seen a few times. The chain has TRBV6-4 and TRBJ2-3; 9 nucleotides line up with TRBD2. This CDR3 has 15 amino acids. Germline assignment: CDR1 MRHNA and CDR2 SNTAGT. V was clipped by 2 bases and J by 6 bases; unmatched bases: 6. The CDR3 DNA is TGTGCCAGCAGTGACCTGGCGGGAGGGCCGGATACGCAGTATTTT. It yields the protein CASSDLAGGPDTQYF.

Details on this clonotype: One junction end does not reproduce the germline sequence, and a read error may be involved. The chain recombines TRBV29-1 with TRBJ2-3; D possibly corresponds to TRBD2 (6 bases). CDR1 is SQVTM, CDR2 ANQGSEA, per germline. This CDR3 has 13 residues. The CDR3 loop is CSVDPTSTGTQYF. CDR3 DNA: TGTAGCGTCGACCCAACTAGCACAGGTACGCAGTATTTT.

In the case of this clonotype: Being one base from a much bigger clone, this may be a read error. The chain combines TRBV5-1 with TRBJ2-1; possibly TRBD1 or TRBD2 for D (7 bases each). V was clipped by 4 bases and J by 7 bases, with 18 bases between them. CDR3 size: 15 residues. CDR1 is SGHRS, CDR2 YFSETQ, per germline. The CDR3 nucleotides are TGCGCCAGCAGCGGGGGACAGCGGGATAAAAATGAGCAGTTCTTC. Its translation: CASSGGQRDKNEQFF. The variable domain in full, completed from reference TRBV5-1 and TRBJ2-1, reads KAGVTQTPRYLIKTRGQQVTLSCSPISGHRSVSWYQQTPGQGLQFLFEYFSETQRNKGNFPGRFSGRQFSNSRSEMNVSTLELGDSALYLCASSGGQRDKNEQFFGPGTRLTVL.

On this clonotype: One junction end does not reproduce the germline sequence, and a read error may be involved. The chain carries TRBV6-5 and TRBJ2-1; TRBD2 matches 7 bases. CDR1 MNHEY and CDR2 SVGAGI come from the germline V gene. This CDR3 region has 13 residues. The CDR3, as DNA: TGCGCCAGCAGCCACGGACTAGACGGTGGGCAGTTCTTC. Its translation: CASSHGLDGGQFF.

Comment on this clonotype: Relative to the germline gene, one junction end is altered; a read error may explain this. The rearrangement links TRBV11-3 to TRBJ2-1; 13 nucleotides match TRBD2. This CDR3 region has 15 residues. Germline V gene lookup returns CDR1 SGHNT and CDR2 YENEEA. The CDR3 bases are TGTGACAGCAGCTTAGGGACTAGCGGGAAGCTTGAGCTGTTCTTC. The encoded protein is CDSSLGTSGKLELFF.

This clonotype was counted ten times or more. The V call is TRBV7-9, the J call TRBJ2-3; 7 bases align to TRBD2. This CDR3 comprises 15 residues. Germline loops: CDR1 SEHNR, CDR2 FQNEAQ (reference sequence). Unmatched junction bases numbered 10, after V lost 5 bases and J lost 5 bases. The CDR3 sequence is CASSRLRGGGDTQYF. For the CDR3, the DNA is TGTGCCAGCAGCCGACTACGCGGGGGAGGAGATACGCAGTATTTT. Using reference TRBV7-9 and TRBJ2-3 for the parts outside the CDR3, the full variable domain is DTGVSQNPRHKITKRGQNVTFRCDPISEHNRLYWYRQTLGQGPEFLTYFQNEAQLEKSRLLSDRFSAERPKGSFSTLEIQRTEQGDSAMYLCASSRLRGGGDTQYFGPGTRLTVL.

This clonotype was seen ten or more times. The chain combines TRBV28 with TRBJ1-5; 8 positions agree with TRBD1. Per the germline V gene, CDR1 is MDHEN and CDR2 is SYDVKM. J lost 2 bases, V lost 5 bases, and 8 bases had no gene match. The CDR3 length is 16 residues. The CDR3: CASSALKGQGNQPQHF. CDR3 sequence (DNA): TGTGCCAGCAGTGCCCTTAAGGGACAGGGCAATCAGCCCCAGCATTTT.